By its share, the clone carrying this TCR beta chain is medium-sized. Its specificity is unknown. The entry originates in a study of vaccination and CD4 T cells after COVID-19. The time point denotes: late sampling 161 to 241 days after vaccination in a few convalescent patients. Treatment here: approximately nine-day PBMC culture with coronavirus spike peptide pools or control peptides (ViraFEST assay). Sequencing of cultured CD4+ T cell DNA used the Oncomine TCR Beta short-read assay. The source of extracted genomic DNA was cultured CD4+ T cells. Each CDR3 protein gets one entry after TCRdb re-called the PCR reads with MiXCR. The data show roughly 20,000 distinct CDR3 sequences, with less than 40% seen just once and 2.5% to 3% held by the top ten. The V segment lost 5 bases and the J segment 6 bases; nucleotides outside the gene matches: 9. The CDR3 totals 15 residues. Germline V lookup: CDR1 SEHNR, CDR2 FQNEAQ (reference sequence).

The TCR comes from a human donor who had recovered from COVID-19. The V gene is TRBV7-9, the J gene TRBJ2-1; TRBD1 matches at 8 bases. The sequencing used CD4+ T cells from blood, cultured in vitro, collected about 7 months after SARS-CoV-2 vaccination. The CDR3 DNA follows: TGTGCCAGCAGCCCAGGGGGACAGGATATCAATGAGCAGTTCTTC. It is translated as CASSPGGQDINEQFF.